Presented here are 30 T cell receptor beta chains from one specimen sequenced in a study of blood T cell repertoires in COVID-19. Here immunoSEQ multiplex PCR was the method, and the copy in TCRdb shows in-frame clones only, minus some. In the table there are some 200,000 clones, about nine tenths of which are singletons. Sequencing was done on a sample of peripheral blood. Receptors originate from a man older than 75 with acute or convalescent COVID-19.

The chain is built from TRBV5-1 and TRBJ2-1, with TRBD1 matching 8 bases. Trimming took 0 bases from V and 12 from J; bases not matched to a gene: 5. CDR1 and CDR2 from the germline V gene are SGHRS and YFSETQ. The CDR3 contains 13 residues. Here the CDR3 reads CASSLAAGGTQFF. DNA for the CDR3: TGCGCCAGCAGCTTGGCGGCAGGGGGCACGCAGTTCTTC.

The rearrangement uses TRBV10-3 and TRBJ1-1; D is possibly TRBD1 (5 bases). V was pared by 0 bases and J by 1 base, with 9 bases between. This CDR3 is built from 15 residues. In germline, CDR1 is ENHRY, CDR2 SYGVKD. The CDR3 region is CAISESGRENTEAFF. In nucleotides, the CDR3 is TGTGCCATCAGTGAGTCGGGCAGGGAGAACACTGAAGCTTTCTTT.

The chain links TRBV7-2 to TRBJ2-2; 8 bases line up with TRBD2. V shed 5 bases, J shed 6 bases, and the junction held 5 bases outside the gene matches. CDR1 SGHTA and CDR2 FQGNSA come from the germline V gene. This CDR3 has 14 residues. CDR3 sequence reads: CASSPTTSAGELFF. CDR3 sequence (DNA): TGTGCCAGCAGCCCGACGACTAGCGCCGGGGAGCTGTTTTTT.

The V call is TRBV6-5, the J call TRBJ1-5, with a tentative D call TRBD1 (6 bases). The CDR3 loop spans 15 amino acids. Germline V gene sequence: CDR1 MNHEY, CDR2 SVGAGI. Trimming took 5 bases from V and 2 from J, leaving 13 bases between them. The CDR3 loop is CASSPKGGGNQPQHF. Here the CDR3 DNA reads TGTGCCAGCAGTCCGAAGGGGGGGGGCAATCAGCCCCAGCATTTT.

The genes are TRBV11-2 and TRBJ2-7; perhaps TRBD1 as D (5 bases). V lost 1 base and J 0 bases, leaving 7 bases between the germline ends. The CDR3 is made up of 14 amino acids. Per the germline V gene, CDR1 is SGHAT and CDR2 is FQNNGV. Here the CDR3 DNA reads TGTGCCAGCAGCTTAGTTCAGGGCTCCTACGAGCAGTACTTC. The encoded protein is CASSLVQGSYEQYF.

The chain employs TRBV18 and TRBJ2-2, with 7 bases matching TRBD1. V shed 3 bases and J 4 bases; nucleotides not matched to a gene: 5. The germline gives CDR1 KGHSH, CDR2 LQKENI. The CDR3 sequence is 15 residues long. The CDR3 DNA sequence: TGTGCCAGCTCACCTCAACAGGGGAGCACCGGGGAGCTGTTTTTT. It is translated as CASSPQQGSTGELFF.

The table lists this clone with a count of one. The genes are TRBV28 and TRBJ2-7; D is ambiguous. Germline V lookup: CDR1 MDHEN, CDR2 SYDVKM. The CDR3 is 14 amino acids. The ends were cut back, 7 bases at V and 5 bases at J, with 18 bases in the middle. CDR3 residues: CASTVTPHGNEQYF. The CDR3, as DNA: TGTGCCAGCACCGTGACACCCCACGGAAACGAGCAGTACTTC.

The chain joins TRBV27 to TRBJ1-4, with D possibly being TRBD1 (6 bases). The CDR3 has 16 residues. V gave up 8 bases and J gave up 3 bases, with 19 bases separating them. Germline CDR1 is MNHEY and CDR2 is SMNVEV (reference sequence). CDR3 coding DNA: TGTGCCAGCCCCTCCCTCAGTGGGGGCCCTAATGAAAAACTGTTTTTT. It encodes CASPSLSGGPNEKLFF.

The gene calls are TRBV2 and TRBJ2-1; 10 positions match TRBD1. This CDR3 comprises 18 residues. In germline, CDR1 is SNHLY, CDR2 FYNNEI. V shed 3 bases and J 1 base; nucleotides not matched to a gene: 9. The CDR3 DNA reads TGTGCCAGCAGTGAGAGTGACAGGGGGCTTCTATCCTACAATGAGCAGTTCTTC. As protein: CASSESDRGLLSYNEQFF.

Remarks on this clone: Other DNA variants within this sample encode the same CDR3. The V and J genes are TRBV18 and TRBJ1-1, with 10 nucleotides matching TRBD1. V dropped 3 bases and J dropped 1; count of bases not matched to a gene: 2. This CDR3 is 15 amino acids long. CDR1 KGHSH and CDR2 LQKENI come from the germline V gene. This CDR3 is CASSPRQGANTEAFF. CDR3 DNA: TGTGCCAGCTCACCGCGACAGGGGGCGAACACTGAAGCTTTCTTT.

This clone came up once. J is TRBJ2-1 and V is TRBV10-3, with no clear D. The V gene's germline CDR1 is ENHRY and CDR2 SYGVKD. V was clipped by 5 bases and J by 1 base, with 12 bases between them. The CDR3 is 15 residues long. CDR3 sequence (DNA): TGTGCCATCAGTTCTAGTCCCCCTTCCTACAATGAGCAGTTCTTC. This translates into CAISSSPPSYNEQFF.

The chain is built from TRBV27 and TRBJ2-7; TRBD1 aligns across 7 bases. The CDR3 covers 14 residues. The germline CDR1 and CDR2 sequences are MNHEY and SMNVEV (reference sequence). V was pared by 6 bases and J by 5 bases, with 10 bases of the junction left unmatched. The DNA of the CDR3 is TGTGCCAGCAGCCCCACCCGGGACAGACACGAGCAGTACGTC. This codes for CASSPTRDRHEQYV.

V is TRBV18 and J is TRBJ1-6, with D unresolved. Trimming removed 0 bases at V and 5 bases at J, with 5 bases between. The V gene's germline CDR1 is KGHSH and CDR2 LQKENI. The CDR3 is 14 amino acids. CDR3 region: CASSPPFDNSPLHF. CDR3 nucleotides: TGTGCCAGCTCACCACCGTTCGATAATTCACCCCTCCACTTT.

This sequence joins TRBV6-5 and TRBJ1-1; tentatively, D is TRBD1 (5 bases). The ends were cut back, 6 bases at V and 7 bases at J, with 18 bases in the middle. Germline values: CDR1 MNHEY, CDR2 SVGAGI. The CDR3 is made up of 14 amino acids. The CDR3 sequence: CASRSVMGPLEAFF. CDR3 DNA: TGTGCCAGCAGGAGTGTTATGGGGCCACTTGAAGCTTTCTTT.

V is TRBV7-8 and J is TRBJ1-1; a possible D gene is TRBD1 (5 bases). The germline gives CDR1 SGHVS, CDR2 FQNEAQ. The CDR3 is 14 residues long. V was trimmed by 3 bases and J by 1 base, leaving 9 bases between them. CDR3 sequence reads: CASSFVQGNTEAFF. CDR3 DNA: TGTGCCAGCAGCTTTGTCCAGGGGAACACTGAAGCTTTCTTT.

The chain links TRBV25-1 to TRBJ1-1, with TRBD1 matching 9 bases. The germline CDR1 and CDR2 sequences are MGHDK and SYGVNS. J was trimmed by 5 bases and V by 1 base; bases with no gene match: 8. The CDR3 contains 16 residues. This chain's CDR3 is CASSESGTGPSTEAFF. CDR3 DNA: TGTGCCAGCAGTGAATCCGGGACAGGGCCTAGTACTGAAGCTTTCTTT.

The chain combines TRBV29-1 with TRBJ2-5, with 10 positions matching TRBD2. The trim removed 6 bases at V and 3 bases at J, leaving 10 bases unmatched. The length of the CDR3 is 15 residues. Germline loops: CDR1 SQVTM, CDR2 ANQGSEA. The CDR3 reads CSVGRASGSEETQYF. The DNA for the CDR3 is TGCAGCGTCGGAAGGGCTAGCGGGAGTGAAGAGACCCAGTACTTC.

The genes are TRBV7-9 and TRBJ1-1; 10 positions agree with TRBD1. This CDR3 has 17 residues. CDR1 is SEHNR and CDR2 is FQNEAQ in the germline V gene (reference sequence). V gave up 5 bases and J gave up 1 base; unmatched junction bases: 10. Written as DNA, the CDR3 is TGTGCCAGCAGCCCCGACAGGGGGCAGAGTTGGAACACTGAAGCTTTCTTT. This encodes CASSPDRGQSWNTEAFF.

The CDR3 loop is CASSPPVSANEQFF. DNA of the CDR3: TGTGCCAGCTCACCACCCGTAAGCGCAAATGAGCAGTTCTTC. V gene TRBV18 combines with J gene TRBJ2-1, with D uncertain. Trimming stripped 0 bases from V and 7 bases from J, with 10 bases between. The CDR3 consists of 14 residues. Germline V lookup: CDR1 KGHSH, CDR2 LQKENI.

DNA of the CDR3: TGCGCCAGCAGTATTGGCGGACAAACTAGCAATCAGCCCCAGCATTTT. It is translated as CASSIGGQTSNQPQHF. The J gene is TRBJ1-5, the V gene TRBV5-1, with D perhaps matching TRBD1 (5 bases). This CDR3 spans 16 amino acids. V was clipped by 5 bases and J by 0 bases, with 15 bases between them. Looked up from germline, CDR1 is SGHRS and CDR2 is YFSETQ.

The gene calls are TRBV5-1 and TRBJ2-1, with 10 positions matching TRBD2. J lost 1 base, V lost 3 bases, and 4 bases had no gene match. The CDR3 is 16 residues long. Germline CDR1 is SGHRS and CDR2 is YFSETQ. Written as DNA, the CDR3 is TGCGCCAGCAGCTGGGGACTAGCGAAGTCCTACAATGAGCAGTTCTTC. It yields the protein CASSWGLAKSYNEQFF.

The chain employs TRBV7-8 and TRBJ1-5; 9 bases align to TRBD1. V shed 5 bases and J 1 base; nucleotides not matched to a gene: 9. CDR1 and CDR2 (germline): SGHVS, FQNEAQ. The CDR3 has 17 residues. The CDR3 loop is CASSEQGARESNQPQHF. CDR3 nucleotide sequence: TGTGCCAGCAGCGAACAGGGGGCAAGGGAGAGCAATCAGCCCCAGCATTTT.

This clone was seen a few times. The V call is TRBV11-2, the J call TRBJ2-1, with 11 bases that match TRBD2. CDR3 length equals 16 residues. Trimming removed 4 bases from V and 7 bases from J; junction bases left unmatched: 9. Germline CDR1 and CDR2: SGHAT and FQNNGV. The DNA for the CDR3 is TGTGCCAGCAGCTCCTTTAGCGGGAGGGTTGTGAATGAGCAGTTCTTC. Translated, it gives CASSSFSGRVVNEQFF.

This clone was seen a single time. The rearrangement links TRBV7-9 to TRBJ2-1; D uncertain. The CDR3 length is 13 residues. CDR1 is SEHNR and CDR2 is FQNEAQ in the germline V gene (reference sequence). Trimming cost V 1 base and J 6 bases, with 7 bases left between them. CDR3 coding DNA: TGTGCCAGCAGCTTAGAATTTATCAATGAGCAGTTCTTC. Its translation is CASSLEFINEQFF.

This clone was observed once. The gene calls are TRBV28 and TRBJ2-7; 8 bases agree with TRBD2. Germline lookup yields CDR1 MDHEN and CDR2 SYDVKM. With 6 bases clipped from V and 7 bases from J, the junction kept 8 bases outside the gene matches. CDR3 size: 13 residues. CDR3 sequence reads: CASSSGLAEEQYF. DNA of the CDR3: TGTGCCAGCAGCTCTGGACTAGCTGAAGAGCAGTACTTC.

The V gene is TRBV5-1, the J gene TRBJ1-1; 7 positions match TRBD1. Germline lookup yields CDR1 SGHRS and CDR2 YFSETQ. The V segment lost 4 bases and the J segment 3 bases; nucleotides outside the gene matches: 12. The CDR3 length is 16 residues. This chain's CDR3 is CASSSGTGVEDTEAFF. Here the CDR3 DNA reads TGCGCCAGCAGCAGTGGAACAGGGGTGGAGGACACTGAAGCTTTCTTT.

DNA for the CDR3: TGTGCCAGCAGCTTAGTTAGTCAGGGTAGTTTGGAGACCCAGTACTTC. This translates into CASSLVSQGSLETQYF. The rearrangement links TRBV7-2 to TRBJ2-5; possibly TRBD1 for D (5 bases). Trimming took 1 base from V and 5 from J, leaving 17 bases between them. This CDR3 region has 16 residues. Germline CDR1 SGHTA, CDR2 FQGNSA.

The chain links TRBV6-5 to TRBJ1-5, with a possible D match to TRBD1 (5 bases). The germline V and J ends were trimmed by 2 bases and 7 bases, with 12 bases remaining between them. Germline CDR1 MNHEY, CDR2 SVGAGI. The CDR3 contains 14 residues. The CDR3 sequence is CASSYSGGSQPQHF. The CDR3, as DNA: TGTGCCAGCAGTTACAGTGGGGGGAGCCAGCCCCAGCATTTT.

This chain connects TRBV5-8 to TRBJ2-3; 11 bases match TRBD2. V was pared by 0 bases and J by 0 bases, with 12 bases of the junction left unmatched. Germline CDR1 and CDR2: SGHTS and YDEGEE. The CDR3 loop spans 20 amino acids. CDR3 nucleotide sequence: TGTGCCAGCAGCTTGGCTCCCGGGACTAGCGGAAGTCGGAGCACAGATACGCAGTATTTT. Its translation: CASSLAPGTSGSRSTDTQYF.

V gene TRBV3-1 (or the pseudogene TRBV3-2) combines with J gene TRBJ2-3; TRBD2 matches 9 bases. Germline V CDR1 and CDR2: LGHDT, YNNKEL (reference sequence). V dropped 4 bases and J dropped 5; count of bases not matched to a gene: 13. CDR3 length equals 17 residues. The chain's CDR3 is CASSRSGLATRGDTQYF. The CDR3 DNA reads TGTGCCAGCAGCCGGAGTGGACTAGCGACGCGGGGAGATACGCAGTATTTT.